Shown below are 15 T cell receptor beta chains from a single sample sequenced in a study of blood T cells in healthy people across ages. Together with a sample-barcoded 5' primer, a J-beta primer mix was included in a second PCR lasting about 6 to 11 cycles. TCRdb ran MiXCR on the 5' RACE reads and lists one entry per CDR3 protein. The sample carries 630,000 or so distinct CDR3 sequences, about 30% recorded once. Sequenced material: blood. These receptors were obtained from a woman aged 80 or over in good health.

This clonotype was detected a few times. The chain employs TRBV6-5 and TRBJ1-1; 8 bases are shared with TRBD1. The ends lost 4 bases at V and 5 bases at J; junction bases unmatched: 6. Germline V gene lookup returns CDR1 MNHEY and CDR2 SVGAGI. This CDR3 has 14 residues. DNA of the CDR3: TGTGCCAGCAGTTCTACAACAGGGGGGACTGAAGCTTTCTTT. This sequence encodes CASSSTTGGTEAFF.

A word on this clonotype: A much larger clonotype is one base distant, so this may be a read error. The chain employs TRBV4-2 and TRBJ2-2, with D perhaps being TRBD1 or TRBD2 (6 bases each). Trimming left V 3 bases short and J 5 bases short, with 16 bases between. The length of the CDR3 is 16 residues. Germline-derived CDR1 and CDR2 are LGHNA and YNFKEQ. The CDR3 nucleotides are TGTGCCAGCAGCCAGGGGGGCAGGGACTTTACCGGGGAGCTGTTTTTT. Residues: CASSQGGRDFTGELFF.

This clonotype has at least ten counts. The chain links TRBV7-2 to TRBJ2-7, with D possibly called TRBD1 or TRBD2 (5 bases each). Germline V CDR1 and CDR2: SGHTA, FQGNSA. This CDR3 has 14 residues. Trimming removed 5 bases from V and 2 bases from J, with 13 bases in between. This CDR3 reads CASSHGGETYEQYF. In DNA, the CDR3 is TGTGCCAGCAGCCATGGGGGTGAGACCTACGAGCAGTACTTC.

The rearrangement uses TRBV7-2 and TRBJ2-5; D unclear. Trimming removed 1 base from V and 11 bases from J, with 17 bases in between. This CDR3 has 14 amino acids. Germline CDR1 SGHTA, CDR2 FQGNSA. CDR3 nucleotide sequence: TGTGCCAGCAGCTTAGGGGCCGGATGCAATGAGCAGTACTTC. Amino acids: CASSLGAGCNEQYF.

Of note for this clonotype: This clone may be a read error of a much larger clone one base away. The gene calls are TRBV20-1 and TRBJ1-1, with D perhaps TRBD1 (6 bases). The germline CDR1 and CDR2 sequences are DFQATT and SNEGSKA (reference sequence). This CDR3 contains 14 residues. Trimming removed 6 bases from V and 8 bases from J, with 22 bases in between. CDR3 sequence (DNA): TGCAGTGCAGGAGGGCAGGGGCAAGCGTACGAAGCTTTCTTT. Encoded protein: CSAGGQGQAYEAFF.

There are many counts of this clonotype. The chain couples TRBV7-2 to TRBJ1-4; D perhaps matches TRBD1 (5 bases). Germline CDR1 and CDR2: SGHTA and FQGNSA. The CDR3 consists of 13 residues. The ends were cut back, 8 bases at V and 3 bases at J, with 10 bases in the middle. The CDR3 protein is CASRRAANEKLFF. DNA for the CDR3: TGTGCCAGCCGCAGGGCAGCTAATGAAAAACTGTTTTTT.

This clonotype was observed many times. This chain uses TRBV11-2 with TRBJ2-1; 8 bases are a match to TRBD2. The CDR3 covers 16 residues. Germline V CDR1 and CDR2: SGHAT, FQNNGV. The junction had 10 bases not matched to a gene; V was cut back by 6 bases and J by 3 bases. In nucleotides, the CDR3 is TGTGCCAGCAGTCGAAATCGGGGGGGCCTCTACAATGAGCAGTTCTTC. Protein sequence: CASSRNRGGLYNEQFF.

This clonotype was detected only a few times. The CDR3 nucleotides are TGTGCCAGCAGCTTGTTGCCGTCTCAGCCCCAGCATTTT. Protein: CASSLLPSQPQHF. The chain has TRBV5-6 and TRBJ1-5; no firm D call. Trimming took off 1 base at V and 6 bases at J, with 8 bases between the two ends. Germline assignment: CDR1 SGHDT and CDR2 YYEEEE. CDR3 size: 13 residues.

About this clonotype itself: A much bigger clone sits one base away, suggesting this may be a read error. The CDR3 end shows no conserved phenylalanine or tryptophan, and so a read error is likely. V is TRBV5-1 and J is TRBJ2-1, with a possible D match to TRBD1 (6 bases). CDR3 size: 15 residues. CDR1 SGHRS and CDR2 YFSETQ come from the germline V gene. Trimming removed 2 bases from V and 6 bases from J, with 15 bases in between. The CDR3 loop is CASSFAGAGANEQFV. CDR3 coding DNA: TGCGCCAGCAGCTTCGCTGGGGCAGGGGCCAATGAGCAGTTCGTC.

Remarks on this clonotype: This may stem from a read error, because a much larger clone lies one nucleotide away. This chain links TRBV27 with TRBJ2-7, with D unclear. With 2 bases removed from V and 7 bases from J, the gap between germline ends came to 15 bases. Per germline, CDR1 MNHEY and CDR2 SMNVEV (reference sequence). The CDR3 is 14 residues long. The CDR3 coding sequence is TGTGCCAGCAGTTTAGGATCGAGTCCTAAGGAGCAGTACTTC. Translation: CASSLGSSPKEQYF.

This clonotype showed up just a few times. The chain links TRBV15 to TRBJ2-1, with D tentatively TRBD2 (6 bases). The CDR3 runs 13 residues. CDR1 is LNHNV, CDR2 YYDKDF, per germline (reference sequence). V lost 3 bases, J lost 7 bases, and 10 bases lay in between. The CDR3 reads CATSRDGGNEQFF. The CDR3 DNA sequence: TGTGCCACCAGCAGGGATGGGGGGAATGAGCAGTTCTTC.

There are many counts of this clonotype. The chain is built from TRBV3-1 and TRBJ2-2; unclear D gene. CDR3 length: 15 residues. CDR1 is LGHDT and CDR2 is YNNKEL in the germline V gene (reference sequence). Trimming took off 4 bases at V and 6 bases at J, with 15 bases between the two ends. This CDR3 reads CASSPQSRSAGELFF. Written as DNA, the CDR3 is TGTGCCAGCAGCCCCCAGAGTAGATCGGCCGGGGAGCTGTTTTTT.

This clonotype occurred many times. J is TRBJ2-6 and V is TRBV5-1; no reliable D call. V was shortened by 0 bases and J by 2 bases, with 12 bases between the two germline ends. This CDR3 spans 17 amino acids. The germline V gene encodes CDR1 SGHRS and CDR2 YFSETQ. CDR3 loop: CASSLEGWGTGANVLTF. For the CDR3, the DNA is TGCGCCAGCAGCTTGGAGGGATGGGGAACTGGGGCCAACGTCCTGACTTTC.

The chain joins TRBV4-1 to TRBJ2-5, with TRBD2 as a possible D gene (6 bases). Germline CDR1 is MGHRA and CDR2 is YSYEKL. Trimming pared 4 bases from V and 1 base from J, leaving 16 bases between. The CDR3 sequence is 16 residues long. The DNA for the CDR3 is TGCGCCAGCAGCCCACTCAGATTTAGCGGCCAAGAGACCCAGTACTTC. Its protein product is CASSPLRFSGQETQYF.

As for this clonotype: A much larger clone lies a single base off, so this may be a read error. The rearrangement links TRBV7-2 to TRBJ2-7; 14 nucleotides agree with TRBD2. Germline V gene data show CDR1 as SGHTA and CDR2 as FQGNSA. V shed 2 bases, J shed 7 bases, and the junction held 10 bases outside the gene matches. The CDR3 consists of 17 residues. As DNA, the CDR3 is TGTGCCAGCAGCTTACCCAGACTAGCGGGGGGGCGACGGGAGCAGTACTTC. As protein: CASSLPRLAGGRREQYF.